The 30 T cell receptor beta chains below come from one sample, sequenced in a study of blood T cell repertoires in COVID-19. The table came from immunoSEQ multiplex PCR; TCRdb's copy has only in-frame clones and leaves some out. The sample lists fewer than 150,000 clones, approximately 80% occurring once. The sample taken for sequencing was PBMCs or T cells enriched from blood (not recorded which). These receptors all stem from a man between 50 and 59 years old in a cohort exposed to, infected with or recovered from COVID-19 (not recorded which).

This clone was seen only a few times. The V gene is TRBV3-1 (or the pseudogene TRBV3-2), the J gene TRBJ1-1, with 8 bases fitting TRBD1. Trimming at V came to 6 bases and at J to 1 base, leaving 4 bases not matched to a gene. The CDR3 length is 14 residues. Germline assignment: CDR1 LGHDT and CDR2 YNNKEL (reference sequence). The CDR3 DNA sequence: TGTGCCAGCAGGACCGGACAGGGGAACACTGAAGCTTTCTTT. It is translated as CASRTGQGNTEAFF.

This chain joins TRBV6-1 and TRBJ2-1; 7 bases fit TRBD1. V shed 2 bases and J 6 bases; nucleotides not matched to a gene: 10. This CDR3 spans 16 amino acids. Germline V gene sequence: CDR1 MNHNS, CDR2 SASEGT. In DNA, the CDR3 is TGTGCCAGCAGTGAAAGAAGACAGGGTGGTCTCAATGAGCAGTTCTTC. Amino acid sequence: CASSERRQGGLNEQFF.

This chain connects TRBV21-1 to TRBJ1-1; the DNA was not compared with TRBD1, the D call given in the table. TRBV21-1 is annotated as a pseudogene. The CDR3 runs 16 residues. The CDR3 DNA reads TGTGCCAGCAGCAAAGTGAACGGGACAGGAGACACTGAAGCTTTCTTT. Translated: CASSKVNGTGDTEAFF.

The V gene is TRBV27, the J gene TRBJ1-5, with D hard to call. Deletions cut 5 bases from V and 2 bases from J, with 10 bases between. The CDR3 has 14 amino acids. Per the germline V gene, CDR1 is MNHEY and CDR2 is SMNVEV (reference sequence). The CDR3 DNA is TGTGCCAGCAGTGTTACGAGTGGCAATCAGCCCCAGCATTTT. It encodes CASSVTSGNQPQHF.

The chain recombines TRBV7-3 with TRBJ2-3; 9 nucleotides align to TRBD2. CDR1 SGHTA and CDR2 FQGTGA come from the germline V gene. This CDR3 has 17 residues. V gave up 5 bases and J gave up 2 bases; unmatched junction bases: 11. This CDR3 reads CASSPVATSGATDTQYF. CDR3 nucleotides: TGTGCCAGCAGCCCGGTGGCGACTAGCGGTGCCACAGATACGCAGTATTTT. Filled out from reference TRBV7-3 and TRBJ2-3, the complete variable domain reads GAGVSQTPSNKVTEKGKYVELRCDPISGHTALYWYRQSLGQGPEFLIYFQGTGAADDSGLPNDRFFAVRPEGSVSTLKIQRTERGDSAVYLCASSPVATSGATDTQYFGPGTRLTVL.

This chain connects TRBV7-6 to TRBJ1-3; TRBD1 is a possible D gene (5 bases). V gave up 1 base and J gave up 6 bases, with 7 bases separating them. This CDR3 region has 13 residues. Germline values: CDR1 SGHVS, CDR2 FNYEAQ. The chain's CDR3 is CASSLGQLNTIYF. DNA of the CDR3: TGTGCCAGCAGCTTAGGACAGCTAAACACCATATATTTT.

This chain links TRBV14 with TRBJ2-2, with D maybe TRBD1 (5 bases). The V gene lost 6 bases and the J gene lost 1 base, with 9 bases spanning the gap. This CDR3 has 14 residues. Germline-derived CDR1 and CDR2 are SGHDN and FVKESK. The CDR3 bases are TGTGCCAGCAGACCGACAGTGAACACCGGGGAGCTGTTTTTT. Protein: CASRPTVNTGELFF.

This chain connects TRBV28 to TRBJ2-7, with 7 bases aligning to TRBD2. Germline assignment: CDR1 MDHEN and CDR2 SYDVKM. V shed 3 bases, J shed 4 bases, and the junction held 6 bases outside the gene matches. The CDR3 contains 14 residues. CDR3 bases: TGTGCCAGCAGTTTCGAGGGAGGGCCTTACGAGCAGTACTTC. Translation: CASSFEGGPYEQYF.

The J gene is TRBJ1-2, the V gene TRBV11-1, with 7 bases that match TRBD1. Trimming took 5 bases from V and 7 from J; bases not matched to a gene: 10. Germline V gene lookup returns CDR1 SGHAT and CDR2 FQDESV (reference sequence). CDR3 length: 14 residues. For the CDR3, the DNA is TGTGCCAGCAGCCACGAAAGACAGGGTGGTGGCTACACCTTC. This gives the protein CASSHERQGGGYTF.

The chain uses TRBV5-1 and TRBJ2-1; 11 positions agree with TRBD2. The V segment lost 3 bases and the J segment 4 bases; nucleotides outside the gene matches: 0. From germline, CDR1 is SGHRS and CDR2 YFSETQ. The CDR3 contains 14 residues. Here the CDR3 DNA reads TGCGCCAGCAGCTCTAGCGGGGGGTACAATGAGCAGTTCTTC. This sequence encodes CASSSSGGYNEQFF.

As DNA, the CDR3 is TGTGCCAGCAGTTTAGGACAAACCCCCTTCGTTAAGCAGTACTTC. Translation gives CASSLGQTPFVKQYF. V is TRBV27 and J is TRBJ2-7; a possible D gene is TRBD1 (5 bases). The germline gives CDR1 MNHEY, CDR2 SMNVEV (reference sequence). The CDR3 has 15 residues. Trimming removed 2 bases from V and 8 bases from J, with 19 bases in between.

This chain links TRBV18 with TRBJ2-2, with 7 bases matching TRBD2. V was clipped by 3 bases and J by 6 bases; unmatched bases: 4. This CDR3 spans 14 amino acids. From germline, CDR1 is KGHSH and CDR2 LQKENI. The CDR3 loop reads CASSPSRGSGELFF. The CDR3 coding sequence is TGTGCCAGCTCACCGTCGCGGGGGTCCGGGGAGCTGTTTTTT.

The rearrangement uses TRBV10-2 and TRBJ1-1; 7 nucleotides match TRBD1. J lost 1 base, V lost 6 bases, and 2 bases had no gene match. Germline lookup yields CDR1 WSHSY and CDR2 SAAADI. The CDR3 covers 13 residues. The CDR3 nucleotides read TGCGCCAGCAGCGGGACAGAGAACACTGAAGCTTTCTTT. Its protein product is CASSGTENTEAFF.

The CDR3 sequence is CASSYEGQSNYGYTF. The CDR3 region has the DNA TGTGCCAGCAGTTACGAGGGACAGAGCAACTATGGCTACACCTTC. The chain couples TRBV6-5 to TRBJ1-2; 7 positions agree with TRBD1. The CDR3 sequence is 15 residues long. V lost 2 bases to trimming and J lost 2 bases; unmatched junction nucleotides: 5. Germline V gene sequence: CDR1 MNHEY, CDR2 SVGAGI.

This clone was counted only a few times. The J gene is TRBJ1-1, the V gene TRBV4-3; D call uncertain. V lost 0 bases and J 8 bases, leaving 16 bases between the germline ends. This CDR3 contains 15 residues. CDR1 and CDR2 from the germline V gene are LGHNA and YSLEER. CDR3 sequence: CASSQEILTGKEAFF. For the CDR3, the DNA is TGCGCCAGCAGCCAAGAGATTTTGACGGGGAAAGAAGCTTTCTTT.

The chain couples TRBV7-9 to TRBJ2-7, with 9 bases aligning to TRBD2. The CDR3 loop spans 15 amino acids. Germline lookup yields CDR1 SEHNR and CDR2 FQNEAQ (reference sequence). After removal of 4 bases from V and 0 bases from J, the junction contained 4 bases not matched to a gene. The CDR3 reads CASSSRLAVSYEQYF. The CDR3 DNA reads TGTGCCAGCAGCTCTAGACTAGCGGTCTCCTACGAGCAGTACTTC.

The rearrangement uses TRBV18 and TRBJ1-2; tentative D call: TRBD1 (5 bases). CDR1 is KGHSH, CDR2 LQKENI, per germline. Trimming pared 3 bases from V and 2 bases from J, leaving 13 bases between. CDR3 length equals 15 residues. CDR3 region: CASSPVGGANYGYTF. The DNA of the CDR3 is TGTGCCAGCTCACCCGTCGGAGGGGCGAACTATGGCTACACCTTC.

J is TRBJ1-6 and V is TRBV6-5; D is unclear. The germline V gene encodes CDR1 MNHEY and CDR2 SVGAGI. The V gene lost 6 bases and the J gene lost 10 bases, with 13 bases spanning the gap. There are 13 residues in the CDR3. The CDR3 here is CASSQVERSPLHF. CDR3 coding DNA: TGTGCCAGCAGCCAAGTGGAGAGGTCACCCCTCCACTTT.

This clone has a single count. J is TRBJ1-4 and V is TRBV9, with 9 bases aligning to TRBD1. Germline assignment: CDR1 SGDLS and CDR2 YYNGEE. This CDR3 has 14 amino acids. With V trimmed by 0 bases and J by 8 bases, 2 bases remained unmatched. The CDR3: CASSVGTGEEKLFF. For the CDR3, the DNA is TGTGCCAGCAGCGTAGGGACAGGGGAAGAAAAACTGTTTTTT.

The chain is built from TRBV28 and TRBJ2-4; TRBD2 aligns across 11 bases. Germline V gene data show CDR1 as MDHEN and CDR2 as SYDVKM. The V segment lost 6 bases and the J segment 8 bases; nucleotides outside the gene matches: 18. The CDR3 length is 18 residues. The CDR3 is CASSELAGEEGPGDIQYF. The CDR3 DNA sequence: TGTGCCAGCAGCGAACTAGCGGGAGAAGAGGGACCAGGGGACATTCAGTACTTC.

The CDR3 protein is CASSSGLAGREQFF. For the CDR3, the DNA is TGTGCCAGCAGTTCCGGACTAGCGGGAAGGGAGCAGTTCTTC. The chain couples TRBV27 to TRBJ2-1, with TRBD2 matching 12 bases. CDR3 length: 14 amino acids. The ends lost 4 bases at V and 10 bases at J; junction bases unmatched: 5. CDR1 is MNHEY, CDR2 SMNVEV, per germline (reference sequence).

The gene calls are TRBV13 and TRBJ1-1; D is perhaps TRBD1 (5 bases). V was shortened by 5 bases and J by 2 bases, with 9 bases between the two germline ends. The CDR3 spans 13 residues. Germline assignment: CDR1 PRHDT and CDR2 FYEKMQ (reference sequence). The chain's CDR3 is CASSRTGNTEAFF. The CDR3 DNA is TGTGCCAGCAGCCGCACAGGCAACACTGAAGCTTTCTTT.

This chain joins TRBV5-1 and TRBJ2-7; the match to TRBD2 covers 16 bases. After removal of 6 bases from V and 3 bases from J, the junction contained 3 bases not matched to a gene. Germline CDR1 is SGHRS and CDR2 is YFSETQ. This CDR3 has 15 residues. The CDR3 reads CASTGTSGGDYEQYF. DNA for the CDR3: TGCGCCAGCACCGGGACTAGCGGGGGGGACTACGAGCAGTACTTC. Together with reference TRBV5-1 and TRBJ2-7, the CDR3 gives the full variable domain: KAGVTQTPRYLIKTRGQQVTLSCSPISGHRSVSWYQQTPGQGLQFLFEYFSETQRNKGNFPGRFSGRQFSNSRSEMNVSTLELGDSALYLCASTGTSGGDYEQYFGPGTRLTVT.

The chain is built from TRBV20-1 and TRBJ2-2; 11 nucleotides match TRBD2. The CDR3 runs to 14 residues. CDR1 and CDR2 from the germline V gene are DFQATT and SNEGSKA (reference sequence). The trim removed 3 bases at V and 5 bases at J, leaving 2 bases unmatched. For the CDR3, the DNA is TGCAGTGCTAGTCGGACTAGCGGGACCGGGGAGCTGTTTTTT. Its protein product is CSASRTSGTGELFF.

V and J are TRBV5-1 and TRBJ2-5, with D unclear. The V gene's germline CDR1 is SGHRS and CDR2 YFSETQ. This CDR3 region has 12 residues. Between the trimmed V and J ends, which lost 1 base and 2 bases, there was a span of 3 bases. The CDR3 region is CASSLRQETQYF. Here the CDR3 DNA reads TGCGCCAGCAGCTTGCGGCAAGAGACCCAGTACTTC.

The chain carries TRBV7-2 and TRBJ2-3, with no clear D. Germline CDR1 is SGHTA and CDR2 is FQGNSA. The V end was cut by 0 bases, the J end by 7 bases, with 8 bases between. The CDR3 runs 13 residues. CDR3 DNA: TGTGCCAGCAGCTTAGCATGGCAGAATACGCAGTATTTT. It translates to CASSLAWQNTQYF. Filled out from reference TRBV7-2 and TRBJ2-3, the complete variable domain reads GAGVSQSPSNKVTEKGKDVELRCDPISGHTALYWYRQSLGQGLEFLIYFQGNSAPDKSGLPSDRFSAERTGGSVSTLTIQRTQQEDSAVYLCASSLAWQNTQYFGPGTRLTVL.

CDR3 bases: TGTGCCAGCAGTCGGACAGAGTCAACCTACAATGAGCAGTTCTTC. Its protein is CASSRTESTYNEQFF. The chain uses TRBV2 and TRBJ2-1, with a weak D call TRBD1 (6 bases). Germline assignment: CDR1 SNHLY and CDR2 FYNNEI. The CDR3 has 15 residues. V lost 5 bases and J 2 bases, leaving 13 bases between the germline ends. The full variable domain, its missing parts supplied by reference TRBV2 and TRBJ2-1, is EPEVTQTPSHQVTQMGQEVILRCVPISNHLYFYWYRQILGQKVEFLVSFYNNEISEKSEIFDDQFSVERPDGSNFTLKIRSTKLEDSAMYFCASSRTESTYNEQFFGPGTRLTVL.

V usage is TRBV6-5 and J usage is TRBJ1-2; D ambiguous. Germline V gene data show CDR1 as MNHEY and CDR2 as SVGAGI. The CDR3 covers 15 residues. V dropped 2 bases and J dropped 4 bases, with 14 bases sitting between them. Here the CDR3 reads CASSYEARRFYGYTF. CDR3 sequence (DNA): TGTGCCAGCAGTTACGAGGCACGGAGATTCTATGGCTACACCTTC.

This chain connects TRBV10-3 to TRBJ2-7, with 13 bases lining up with TRBD2. There are 14 residues in the CDR3. After removal of 5 bases from V and 6 bases from J, the junction contained 4 bases not matched to a gene. Looked up from germline, CDR1 is ENHRY and CDR2 is SYGVKD. The CDR3 coding sequence is TGTGCCATCAGTTCCGGGACTAGCGGGGTCGAGCAGTACTTC. Its translation: CAISSGTSGVEQYF.

Only a few counts were recorded for this clone. The rearrangement links TRBV11-1 to TRBJ2-5, with 11 nucleotides matching TRBD2. The CDR3 sequence is 15 residues long. From germline, CDR1 is SGHAT and CDR2 FQDESV (reference sequence). The V and J ends lost 5 bases and 5 bases, in that order; junction bases with no gene match: 7. CDR3 protein: CASSHGTSGGETQYF. The CDR3 region has the DNA TGTGCCAGCAGCCACGGGACTAGCGGTGGGGAGACCCAGTACTTC.